Below are 26 T cell receptor beta chains sequenced from a single sample in a study of CD8 T cell repertoires and HIV-1 epitope variants. Antigens of these TCRs are unknown. Sequencing was performed with immunoSEQ multiplex PCR; in TCRdb, only in-frame clones are kept and a portion is missing. The sample consists of thousands of clones, around 60% of them appearing once. Sequenced sample: cultured CD8+ T cells derived from PBMCs. The receptors here all came from a male donor with HIV.

The CDR3 reads CASSLEASGSSYEQYF. In DNA form, the CDR3 reads TGCGCCAGCAGCTTGGAAGCTAGCGGGAGCTCCTACGAGCAGTACTTC. The chain recombines TRBV5-1 with TRBJ2-7, with TRBD2 matching over 10 bases. Germline assignment: CDR1 SGHRS and CDR2 YFSETQ. Losses at the gene ends were 0 bases for V and 0 bases for J; bases not matched to a gene: 3. The CDR3 consists of 16 residues.

This clone was seen a few times. J is TRBJ2-7 and V is TRBV2, with a possible D match to TRBD1 (5 bases). With 3 bases removed from V and 5 bases from J, the gap between germline ends came to 8 bases. This CDR3 region has 12 residues. Germline V gives CDR1 SNHLY, CDR2 FYNNEI. The CDR3, as DNA: TGTGCCAGCAGTGACCCAGGGAACGAGCAGTACTTC. This sequence encodes CASSDPGNEQYF. The whole variable domain, filled in from reference TRBV2 and TRBJ2-7, reads EPEVTQTPSHQVTQMGQEVILRCVPISNHLYFYWYRQILGQKVEFLVSFYNNEISEKSEIFDDQFSVERPDGSNFTLKIRSTKLEDSAMYFCASSDPGNEQYFGPGTRLTVT.

The chain couples TRBV21-1 to TRBJ2-3. TRBV21-1 is a pseudogene. The CDR3 runs 18 residues. The CDR3 loop is CASSKVEDRGHPTDTQYF. The CDR3 bases are TGTGCCAGCAGCAAAGTGGAAGACCGGGGCCATCCCACAGATACGCAGTATTTT.

A single count supports this clone. This rearrangement joins TRBV11-3 to TRBJ2-7, with 7 bases aligning to TRBD2. V shed 5 bases and J 5 bases; nucleotides not matched to a gene: 6. There are 13 residues in the CDR3. The V gene's germline CDR1 is SGHNT and CDR2 YENEEA. CDR3 sequence (DNA): TGTGCCAGCAGCGGAGGGACTATTGACGAGCAGTACTTC. Translation gives CASSGGTIDEQYF.

The gene calls are TRBV16 and TRBJ1-2, with D possibly being TRBD1 (6 bases). CDR1 is KGHSY and CDR2 is FQNENV in the germline V gene. Trimming took 0 bases from V and 4 from J, leaving 12 bases between them. This CDR3 region has 15 residues. The CDR3 region is CASSQSGGGIYGYTF. CDR3 nucleotide sequence: TGTGCCAGCAGCCAATCGGGAGGGGGAATCTATGGCTACACCTTC.

Written as DNA, the CDR3 is TGTGCCAGCAGCGAATCCCCCCCAGTCTACAATGAGCAGTTCTTC. Translated, it gives CASSESPPVYNEQFF. The chain has TRBV6-1 and TRBJ2-1, with no clear D. V was cut by 6 bases and J by 3 bases, with 15 bases left in between. The CDR3 spans 15 residues. Germline V CDR1 and CDR2: MNHNS, SASEGT.

This clone was seen more than once but under ten times. The chain has TRBV28 and TRBJ1-1; TRBD1 is a possible D gene (5 bases). This CDR3 spans 15 amino acids. Germline V gives CDR1 MDHEN, CDR2 SYDVKM. Between the trimmed V and J ends, which lost 2 bases and 3 bases, there was a span of 13 bases. CDR3 in DNA: TGTGCCAGCAGTTTAGACGGGACGTTGGACACTGAAGCTTTCTTT. Amino acids: CASSLDGTLDTEAFF.

The chain combines TRBV4-3 with TRBJ2-5; 9 nucleotides match TRBD1. TRBJ2-7 matches the DNA end more closely, so the J call is doubtful. In germline, CDR1 is LGHNA, CDR2 YSLEER. There are 15 residues in the CDR3. CDR3 protein: CASSQDFGTGYEQYF. The CDR3 bases are TGCGCCAGCAGCCAAGATTTCGGGACAGGGTACGAGCAGTACTTC.

The rearrangement uses TRBV28 and TRBJ2-7; the D gene could be TRBD1 or TRBD2 (5 bases each). Deletions cut 3 bases from V and 4 bases from J, with 19 bases between. The length of the CDR3 is 16 residues. The germline V gene encodes CDR1 MDHEN and CDR2 SYDVKM. CDR3: CASSFGDGGSIYEQYF. In DNA form, the CDR3 reads TGTGCCAGCAGTTTTGGGGACGGCGGATCTATATACGAGCAGTACTTC.

This chain joins TRBV28 and TRBJ2-5; D might be TRBD1 (6 bases). This CDR3 contains 14 residues. V lost 6 bases and J lost 2, with 13 bases in between. Per the germline V gene, CDR1 is MDHEN and CDR2 is SYDVKM. The CDR3 region has the DNA TGTGCCAGCAGCCCAGGACAGCTTCAAGAGACCCAGTACTTC. Translated, it gives CASSPGQLQETQYF.

The V call is TRBV6-4, the J call TRBJ2-7, with 8 bases matching TRBD2. Trimming took 5 bases from V and 2 from J; bases not matched to a gene: 14. The CDR3 has 17 residues. Germline-derived CDR1 and CDR2 are MRHNA and SNTAGT. CDR3 loop: CASSLPTLAGTPYEQYF. The CDR3 DNA is TGTGCCAGCAGTCTACCTACTCTAGCGGGCACACCCTACGAGCAGTACTTC.

This clone was seen more than once but under ten times. The rearrangement uses TRBV7-3 and TRBJ1-1; 8 nucleotides agree with TRBD1. Germline V gene sequence: CDR1 SGHTA, CDR2 FQGTGA. Trimming at V came to 8 bases and at J to 2 bases, leaving 13 bases not matched to a gene. The CDR3 extends over 16 amino acids. The CDR3 is CASRVTGVTSNTEAFF. The CDR3 DNA follows: TGTGCCAGCCGGGTGACAGGGGTGACGTCCAACACTGAAGCTTTCTTT. Full variable domain (rest looked up from reference TRBV7-3 and TRBJ1-1): GAGVSQTPSNKVTEKGKYVELRCDPISGHTALYWYRQSLGQGPEFLIYFQGTGAADDSGLPNDRFFAVRPEGSVSTLKIQRTERGDSAVYLCASRVTGVTSNTEAFFGQGTRLTVV.

This clone was observed a handful of times. The CDR3 coding sequence is TGTGCCAGCAGGGACTCCGGGCGCGTATACAATGAGCAGTTCTTC. Protein sequence: CASRDSGRVYNEQFF. The chain carries TRBV28 and TRBJ2-1; the D gene is possibly TRBD2 (5 bases). V was trimmed by 6 bases and J by 4 bases, leaving 16 bases between them. Germline CDR1 and CDR2: MDHEN and SYDVKM. The CDR3 is made up of 15 amino acids.

CDR3 DNA: TGTGCCAGCAGCTTTGACAGGGGCCCCTACAATGAGCAGTTCTTC. It is translated as CASSFDRGPYNEQFF. The J gene is TRBJ2-1, the V gene TRBV7-8; 8 bases line up with TRBD1. The CDR3 spans 15 residues. CDR1 and CDR2 (germline): SGHVS, FQNEAQ. V shed 3 bases and J 2 bases; nucleotides not matched to a gene: 3.

This clone occurred a few times. The J gene is TRBJ2-5, the V gene TRBV28; either TRBD1 or TRBD2 may supply D (5 bases each). V dropped 1 base and J dropped 10 bases, with 16 bases sitting between them. CDR1 is MDHEN and CDR2 is SYDVKM in the germline V gene. This CDR3 contains 14 residues. CDR3 DNA: TGTGCCAGCAGTTTATCCGGGGCCTCATGGGGCCAGTACTTC. This sequence encodes CASSLSGASWGQYF.

The rearrangement uses TRBV5-8 and TRBJ2-3, with 8 bases identical to TRBD2. CDR1 is SGHTS, CDR2 YDEGEE, per germline. V gave up 8 bases and J gave up 4 bases; unmatched junction bases: 12. This CDR3 has 15 residues. The CDR3: CASSGGGYHPDTQYF. The CDR3 nucleotides read TGTGCCAGTTCCGGGGGGGGCTATCACCCAGATACGCAGTATTTT.

This chain uses TRBV5-1 with TRBJ1-2, with D possibly TRBD1 on 6 matching bases. Germline V gene data show CDR1 as SGHRS and CDR2 as YFSETQ. The CDR3 contains 13 residues. Trimming left V 3 bases short and J 2 bases short, with 8 bases between. For the CDR3, the DNA is TGCGCCAGCAGCTCCGGACAGAACTATGGCTACACCTTC. Its protein product is CASSSGQNYGYTF. Full variable domain (missing parts from reference TRBV5-1 and TRBJ1-2): KAGVTQTPRYLIKTRGQQVTLSCSPISGHRSVSWYQQTPGQGLQFLFEYFSETQRNKGNFPGRFSGRQFSNSRSEMNVSTLELGDSALYLCASSSGQNYGYTFGSGTRLTVV.

This chain joins TRBV4-2 and TRBJ2-3; either TRBD1 or TRBD2 may fit D (5 bases each). CDR1 is LGHNA and CDR2 is YNFKEQ in the germline V gene. This CDR3 spans 17 amino acids. V lost 0 bases to trimming and J lost 2 bases, with 15 bases between them. The CDR3 nucleotides read TGTGCCAGCAGCCAAGATCCCGGGACGGTACTCACAGATACGCAGTATTTT. Protein sequence: CASSQDPGTVLTDTQYF.

This clone was counted between two and nine times. The chain is built from TRBV5-1 and TRBJ1-1; D is possibly TRBD1 (5 bases). The CDR3 spans 14 residues. Germline V gene lookup returns CDR1 SGHRS and CDR2 YFSETQ. V gave up 0 bases and J gave up 5 bases, with 11 bases separating them. The CDR3 loop reads CASSLATGGTEAFF. CDR3 nucleotides: TGCGCCAGCAGCTTGGCCACAGGCGGAACTGAAGCTTTCTTT.

This clone occurred a few times. The gene calls are TRBV4-3 and TRBJ2-2; weak D call: TRBD1 (6 bases). Germline CDR1 reads LGHNA; CDR2 reads YSLEER. The length of the CDR3 is 17 residues. The V end lost 1 base, the J end lost 6 bases, and 18 bases lay between the germline ends. The CDR3 sequence: CASSQVPFRGGAGELFF. The CDR3 DNA reads TGCGCCAGCAGCCAAGTCCCCTTCCGAGGGGGAGCCGGGGAGCTGTTTTTT.

This clone was found a few times. The CDR3 here is CASGSGGEQYF. The CDR3, as DNA: TGTGCTAGTGGTTCTGGGGGCGAGCAGTACTTC. The chain recombines TRBV12-5 with TRBJ2-7; D may be TRBD1 or TRBD2 (5 bases each). Germline V gene data show CDR1 as LGHNT and CDR2 as FRNRAP. The CDR3 runs 11 residues. Trimming left V 4 bases short and J 6 bases short, with 7 bases between.

This chain joins TRBV19 and TRBJ1-1; D possibly corresponds to TRBD1 (5 bases). V dropped 5 bases and J dropped 3 bases, with 10 bases sitting between them. Germline V lookup: CDR1 LNHDA, CDR2 SQIVND (reference sequence). The CDR3 extends over 13 amino acids. The CDR3 sequence: CASSLLGDTEAFF. The CDR3 DNA follows: TGTGCCAGTAGTCTCTTGGGGGACACTGAAGCTTTCTTT.

This clone appeared a few times. J is TRBJ2-7 and V is TRBV6-1, with 10 bases matching TRBD2. The germline CDR1 and CDR2 sequences are MNHNS and SASEGT. The CDR3 spans 15 residues. The trim removed 1 base at V and 4 bases at J, leaving 4 bases unmatched. The chain's CDR3 is CASSEGSGGSYEQYF. CDR3 sequence (DNA): TGTGCCAGCAGTGAAGGTAGCGGGGGGTCGTACGAGCAGTACTTC.

The rearrangement joins TRBV5-8 to TRBJ1-5; 7 bases are shared with TRBD1. With V trimmed by 3 bases and J by 5 bases, 5 bases remained unmatched. This CDR3 spans 14 amino acids. Germline values: CDR1 SGHTS, CDR2 YDEGEE. CDR3 sequence (DNA): TGTGCCAGCAGCTATGACAGGGATTATCAGCCCCAGCATTTT. As protein: CASSYDRDYQPQHF.

This clone came up once. The chain couples TRBV30 to TRBJ1-2; no clear D. The germline CDR1 and CDR2 sequences are GTSNPN and SVGIG (reference sequence). The ends were cut back, 0 bases at V and 6 bases at J, with 11 bases in the middle. The CDR3 covers 13 residues. In DNA, the CDR3 is TGTGCCTGGAGTGTGGGTAGCCTTAATGGCTACACCTTC. This encodes CAWSVGSLNGYTF.

The V and J genes are TRBV27 and TRBJ2-1, with D unresolved. The CDR3 is 13 amino acids. The V end lost 5 bases, the J end lost 5 bases, and 10 bases lay between the germline ends. Germline assignment: CDR1 MNHEY and CDR2 SMNVEV (reference sequence). The DNA of the CDR3 is TGTGCCAGCAGTCCCTTGGGCGACAATGAGCAGTTCTTC. Amino acids: CASSPLGDNEQFF.